The present entry profiles one T cell receptor (beta chain) with its context. Its antigen is unknown. This entry is derived from a study of cytomegalovirus exposure and HLA in healthy donors. This CDR3 is 14 amino acids long. CDR1 is MNHEY, CDR2 SMNVEV, per germline (reference sequence). V lost 5 bases, J lost 4 bases, and 14 bases lay in between. TCRdb keeps only in-frame clones here, not all; method: immunoSEQ multiplex PCR. The sample records some 160,000 clones, 90% to 95% being singletons. Study-level results: In vitro data verified a few CMV-associated chains as specific for CMV antigens.

This chain links TRBV27 with TRBJ2-5; D may be TRBD1 (5 bases). The sequenced sample consisted of PBMCs. The receptor's source is a man aged 18 to 35 in good health and CMV-seronegative. CDR3 protein: CASSSGARRETQYF. The CDR3, as DNA: TGTGCCAGCAGTAGTGGGGCCAGAAGAGAGACCCAGTACTTC.